This T cell receptor (beta chain) is drawn from a study of blood T cell repertoires in COVID-19. Study-level background: Researchers got acute and convalescent COVID-19 samples from the United States, Italy and Spain. Sources were T cells, B-cell-depleted T cells, or PBMCs; the material itself was cDNA or gDNA.

Sequencing was performed with immunoSEQ multiplex PCR; in TCRdb, only in-frame clones are kept and a portion is missing. The profile shows roughly 700,000 clones, about 87% of them singletons. CDR1 MGHRA and CDR2 YSYEKL come from the germline V gene. The CDR3 has 16 amino acids. Trimming removed 4 bases from V and 4 bases from J; junction bases left unmatched: 11. The clonotype originates from a woman in her late teens or twenties with acute or convalescent COVID-19. V and J are TRBV4-1 and TRBJ2-7; 9 nucleotides line up with TRBD1. Sequences were obtained from peripheral blood. The CDR3 DNA sequence: TGCGCCAGCAGCCCCCTACCAACGACAGGGGGATACGAGCAGTACTTC. It encodes CASSPLPTTGGYEQYF.